One and the same sample provided the 21 T cell receptor beta chains below, sequenced in a study of cytomegalovirus exposure and HLA in healthy donors. A multiplex PCR was run with 60 Vbeta primers and 13 Jbeta primers. TCRdb's copy holds only in-frame clones and misses some; the assay was immunoSEQ multiplex PCR. The sample lists 120,000 or so clones; around 75% were seen once. Input material: PBMCs. Receptors originate from a woman between 50 and 59 years old in good health and CMV-seronegative.

CDR3 sequence (DNA): TGTGCCAGCAGCTCAGATCGGGTTCATGAAAAACTGTTTTTT. Translating gives CASSSDRVHEKLFF. The chain links TRBV28 to TRBJ1-4; D unclear. Between the trimmed V and J ends, which lost 6 bases and 6 bases, there was a span of 14 bases. The CDR3 loop spans 14 amino acids. Germline V lookup: CDR1 MDHEN, CDR2 SYDVKM.

V usage is TRBV18 and J usage is TRBJ1-3, with 7 bases lining up with TRBD1. CDR3 length equals 16 residues. Trimming took 4 bases from V and 0 from J; bases not matched to a gene: 6. Germline V gene sequence: CDR1 KGHSH, CDR2 LQKENI. As DNA, the CDR3 is TGTGCCAGCTCACGGGACAGATCTTCCTCTGGAAACACCATATATTTT. Amino acids: CASSRDRSSSGNTIYF.

V is TRBV6-5 and J is TRBJ1-3; weak D call: TRBD1 (5 bases). Trimming removed 0 bases at V and 2 bases at J, with 8 bases between. From germline, CDR1 is MNHEY and CDR2 SVGAGI. The length of the CDR3 is 15 residues. CDR3 coding DNA: TGTGCCAGCAGTTACTCGACGGGGGCTGGAAACACCATATATTTT. Translation gives CASSYSTGAGNTIYF.

This clone counts as medium-sized. This chain connects TRBV19 to TRBJ2-7; D call uncertain. The CDR3 is 12 residues long. Germline V gene sequence: CDR1 LNHDA, CDR2 SQIVND (reference sequence). The V end lost 5 bases, the J end lost 1 base, and 6 bases lay between the germline ends. CDR3 region: CASSGLSYEQYF. As DNA, the CDR3 is TGTGCCAGTAGTGGCTTATCCTACGAGCAGTACTTC.

V and J are TRBV5-4 and TRBJ2-5; D unresolved. Matching the DNA end better, TRBJ2-7 makes the J call doubtful. CDR1 is SGHNT, CDR2 YYREEE, per germline (reference sequence). The CDR3 length is 15 residues. In DNA form, the CDR3 reads TGTGCCAGCAGCTTAGTTGGTAAGAACTCCTACGAGCAGTACTTC. Translated, it gives CASSLVGKNSYEQYF.

The rearrangement joins TRBV30 to TRBJ2-7, with TRBD1 identical over 9 bases. Germline CDR1 and CDR2: GTSNPN and SVGIG (reference sequence). J was trimmed by 0 bases and V by 5 bases; bases with no gene match: 5. CDR3 length: 14 residues. The CDR3: CAWPPGQGSYEQYF. The CDR3 region has the DNA TGTGCCTGGCCGCCGGGACAGGGCTCCTACGAGCAGTACTTC.

This chain joins TRBV28 and TRBJ2-1; TRBD2 aligns across 12 bases. V was clipped by 7 bases and J by 10 bases; unmatched bases: 14. The CDR3 spans 16 residues. Germline-derived CDR1 and CDR2 are MDHEN and SYDVKM. CDR3 DNA: TGTGCCAGCACCATTGATCTAGCGGGAGGGCCTCAGGAGCAGTTCTTC. It codes for CASTIDLAGGPQEQFF.

This clone has more than one count but fewer than ten. The CDR3 protein is CAWTRQGSGYTF. As DNA, the CDR3 is TGTGCCTGGACCCGTCAGGGGTCTGGCTACACCTTC. V is TRBV30 and J is TRBJ1-2, with D possibly being TRBD1 (6 bases). The CDR3 runs to 12 residues. CDR1 and CDR2 from the germline V gene are GTSNPN and SVGIG (reference sequence). Trimming took 4 bases from V and 7 from J, leaving 13 bases between them.

The rearrangement links TRBV28 to TRBJ2-1, with a tentative D call TRBD1 (6 bases). Germline V gene data show CDR1 as MDHEN and CDR2 as SYDVKM. The CDR3 loop spans 12 amino acids. Trimming left V 6 bases short and J 4 bases short, with 7 bases between. The CDR3 spells CASSTGYNEQFF. CDR3 DNA sequence: TGTGCCAGCAGCACAGGGTACAATGAGCAGTTCTTC.

This chain connects TRBV6-6 to TRBJ1-1; D remains unclear. From germline, CDR1 is MNHNY and CDR2 SVGAGI (reference sequence). Trimming cost V 0 bases and J 7 bases, with 9 bases left between them. This CDR3 region has 13 residues. As DNA, the CDR3 is TGTGCCAGCAGTTACTCGAAAAACTTTGAAGCTTTCTTT. Translation gives CASSYSKNFEAFF.

The gene calls are TRBV6-5 and TRBJ2-1; 8 nucleotides line up with TRBD2. The CDR3 has 15 residues. Germline V gene data show CDR1 as MNHEY and CDR2 as SVGAGI. After removal of 2 bases from V and 4 bases from J, the junction contained 4 bases not matched to a gene. In nucleotides, the CDR3 is TGTGCCAGCAGTTACGCAGCGGGAGTTTACAATGAGCAGTTCTTC. Its protein product is CASSYAAGVYNEQFF.

This clone was seen a few times. The rearrangement joins TRBV4-3 to TRBJ2-4; D remains unclear. With 1 base removed from V and 7 bases from J, the gap between germline ends came to 14 bases. Per the germline V gene, CDR1 is LGHNA and CDR2 is YSLEER. The CDR3 contains 15 residues. The CDR3 DNA reads as TGCGCCAGCAGCCAAGGGCCGGGTCTGATGAACATTCAGTACTTC. Its protein is CASSQGPGLMNIQYF.

V usage is TRBV7-2 and J usage is TRBJ2-7; 14 nucleotides agree with TRBD2. The CDR3 is 17 residues long. CDR1 and CDR2 (germline): SGHTA, FQGNSA. V shed 4 bases and J 2 bases; nucleotides not matched to a gene: 7. The CDR3 is CASSSGLAGGLTYEQYF. CDR3 DNA: TGTGCCAGCAGCTCTGGACTAGCGGGAGGCTTAACCTACGAGCAGTACTTC.

The chain has TRBV9 and TRBJ2-5; the match to TRBD1 covers 8 bases. Germline loops: CDR1 SGDLS, CDR2 YYNGEE. The junction had 4 bases not matched to a gene; V was cut back by 3 bases and J by 3 bases. The CDR3 runs to 14 residues. CDR3 in amino acids: CASSGATGEETQYF. Here the CDR3 DNA reads TGTGCCAGCAGCGGAGCGACAGGGGAAGAGACCCAGTACTTC.

The genes are TRBV2 and TRBJ2-7, with D possibly matching TRBD1 (6 bases). Trimming took 2 bases from V and 6 from J, leaving 23 bases between them. The CDR3 has 17 amino acids. Germline CDR1 and CDR2: SNHLY and FYNNEI. CDR3 residues: CASSEQGQRVGAGEQYF. CDR3 sequence (DNA): TGTGCCAGCAGTGAACAAGGACAGAGGGTCGGTGCAGGCGAGCAGTACTTC.

J is TRBJ1-1 and V is TRBV14; 8 bases are a match to TRBD1. Trimming at V came to 6 bases and at J to 5 bases, leaving 5 bases not matched to a gene. Germline V gene sequence: CDR1 SGHDN, CDR2 FVKESK. CDR3 size: 13 residues. The CDR3 sequence is CASSRQGWTEAFF. CDR3 nucleotide sequence: TGTGCCAGCAGTCGACAGGGGTGGACTGAAGCTTTCTTT.

The V and J genes are TRBV5-6 and TRBJ2-7, with D possibly being TRBD2 (7 bases). The ends were cut back, 4 bases at V and 5 bases at J, with 22 bases in the middle. CDR1 and CDR2 (germline): SGHDT, YYEEEE. CDR3 length equals 16 residues. CDR3 in amino acids: CASSNEGEGQFDEQYF. CDR3 in DNA: TGTGCCAGCAGCAATGAGGGGGAGGGCCAGTTTGACGAGCAGTACTTC.

This clone was recorded a few times. The chain joins TRBV5-1 to TRBJ2-1; 7 bases align to TRBD2. After removal of 2 bases from V and 8 bases from J, the junction contained 10 bases not matched to a gene. The germline V gene has CDR1 SGHRS and CDR2 YFSETQ. The CDR3 runs 15 residues. The DNA for the CDR3 is TGCGCCAGCAGCTTTGAAGGGAGGGATTACCATGAGCAGTTCTTC. Its protein product is CASSFEGRDYHEQFF.

This chain links TRBV28 with TRBJ2-7, with 15 bases matching TRBD2. The CDR3 has 18 amino acids. Germline lookup yields CDR1 MDHEN and CDR2 SYDVKM. V shed 5 bases, J shed 2 bases, and the junction held 10 bases outside the gene matches. Written as DNA, the CDR3 is TGTGCCAGCAGTAAAAGCGGACTAGCGGGAGGGCCGGCCTACGAGCAGTACTTC. It codes for CASSKSGLAGGPAYEQYF.

The chain joins TRBV5-4 to TRBJ1-1, with 7 bases aligning to TRBD1. This CDR3 has 14 residues. The ends lost 0 bases at V and 5 bases at J; junction bases unmatched: 4. Germline-derived CDR1 and CDR2 are SGHNT and YYREEE (reference sequence). The CDR3 spells CASSLVVTGTEAFF. CDR3 in DNA: TGTGCCAGCAGCTTGGTGGTGACAGGGACTGAAGCTTTCTTT.

V is TRBV5-6 and J is TRBJ1-2; D may be TRBD1 (6 bases). CDR3 length: 17 amino acids. V lost 0 bases to trimming and J lost 5 bases, with 20 bases between them. From germline, CDR1 is SGHDT and CDR2 YYEEEE. The CDR3 sequence is CASSLGEGQGWPYGYTF. The CDR3 coding sequence is TGTGCCAGCAGCTTGGGGGAAGGGCAGGGGTGGCCTTATGGCTACACCTTC.